Listed here are 20 T cell receptor beta chains from one sample, sequenced in a study of blood T cell repertoires in COVID-19. Clones were read by immunoSEQ multiplex PCR, and TCRdb kept only the in-frame ones, dropping some. The data contain about 160,000 clones, approximately 80% of them singletons. The source material was PBMCs or T cells enriched from blood (not recorded which). All receptors come from a woman in her sixties or seventies who had recovered from COVID-19.

V and J are TRBV23-1 and TRBJ2-5; D possibly corresponds to TRBD2 (5 bases). TRBV23-1 is annotated as an ORF whose role is uncertain. V dropped 7 bases and J dropped 5 bases, with 23 bases sitting between them. CDR3 length: 16 residues. The CDR3 loop is CASIRPEELGLETQYF. CDR3 coding DNA: TGCGCCAGCATTAGGCCGGAAGAACTAGGGCTCGAGACCCAGTACTTC.

This chain connects TRBV4-2 to TRBJ2-1; TRBD2 agrees at 9 bases. The CDR3 extends over 18 amino acids. Looked up from germline, CDR1 is LGHNA and CDR2 is YNFKEQ. Trimming cost V 0 bases and J 4 bases; bases outside gene matches: 10. CDR3 sequence: CASSQDDSGGQGYNEQFF. DNA for the CDR3: TGTGCCAGCAGCCAAGATGATAGCGGGGGCCAGGGATACAATGAGCAGTTCTTC.

The chain uses TRBV19 and TRBJ2-1; 10 bases are a match to TRBD1. CDR3 size: 13 residues. The trim removed 0 bases at V and 14 bases at J, leaving 4 bases unmatched. Germline V gene lookup returns CDR1 LNHDA and CDR2 SQIVND (reference sequence). CDR3 region: CASSIERGTGEFF. CDR3 sequence (DNA): TGTGCCAGTAGTATAGAGCGAGGGACAGGGGAGTTCTTC. The complete variable domain, with remaining parts taken from reference TRBV19 and TRBJ2-1, reads DGGITQSPKYLFRKEGQNVTLSCEQNLNHDAMYWYRQDPGQGLRLIYYSQIVNDFQKGDIAEGYSVSREKKESFPLTVTSAQKNPTAFYLCASSIERGTGEFFGPGTRLTVL.

CDR3 sequence (DNA): TGTGCCAGCAGTGAGGGACAGGGGGCAGATACGCAGTATTTT. Encoded protein: CASSEGQGADTQYF. This chain joins TRBV6-1 and TRBJ2-3, with 11 bases lining up with TRBD1. The CDR3 consists of 14 residues. The germline CDR1 and CDR2 sequences are MNHNS and SASEGT. J lost 4 bases, V lost 3 bases, and 0 bases had no gene match.

V usage is TRBV14 and J usage is TRBJ1-1; no reliable D call. There are 14 residues in the CDR3. Germline V CDR1 and CDR2: SGHDN, FVKESK. V dropped 2 bases and J dropped 9 bases, with 16 bases sitting between them. The DNA of the CDR3 is TGTGCCAGCAGCCAACCGCAGTTTGGCGGGAAAGCTTTCTTT. This codes for CASSQPQFGGKAFF.

V gene TRBV2 combines with J gene TRBJ1-2; 9 nucleotides align to TRBD1. The ends lost 6 bases at V and 8 bases at J; junction bases unmatched: 7. Germline CDR1 SNHLY, CDR2 FYNNEI. This CDR3 is built from 13 residues. CDR3 DNA: TGTGCCAGCAGCGGTAGGACAGGGGACGGCTACACCTTC. It specifies CASSGRTGDGYTF.

V gene TRBV3-1 (or the pseudogene TRBV3-2) combines with J gene TRBJ1-2; weak D call: TRBD1 (6 bases). The CDR3 length is 14 residues. Germline values: CDR1 LGHDT, CDR2 YNNKEL (reference sequence). Trimming took 2 bases from V and 2 from J, leaving 9 bases between them. The CDR3, as DNA: TGTGCCAGCAGCCAATTGGGGGCGAACTATGGCTACACCTTC. Translated, it gives CASSQLGANYGYTF.

This clone was seen only once. The chain employs TRBV18 and TRBJ1-1; 12 bases are a match to TRBD1. This CDR3 is 14 amino acids long. CDR1 is KGHSH, CDR2 LQKENI, per germline. With 6 bases clipped from V and 6 bases from J, the junction kept 5 bases outside the gene matches. The CDR3 sequence: CASSPGQGAPEAFF. The CDR3 DNA reads as TGTGCCAGCTCGCCGGGACAGGGGGCCCCTGAAGCTTTCTTT.

V gene TRBV19 combines with J gene TRBJ1-1; 7 bases are shared with TRBD1. The J segment lost 1 base and the V segment lost 3 bases, leaving 5 bases of the junction unmatched. This CDR3 spans 15 amino acids. The germline V gene has CDR1 LNHDA and CDR2 SQIVND (reference sequence). CDR3 loop: CASSIYRGENTEAFF. CDR3 coding DNA: TGTGCCAGTAGTATTTACAGGGGAGAGAACACTGAAGCTTTCTTT.

A remark on this clone: This may come from a read error, since a much larger clone is one base off. The V and J genes are TRBV19 and TRBJ1-2; 7 nucleotides align to TRBD1. This CDR3 is 14 amino acids long. Germline CDR1 LNHDA, CDR2 SQIVND (reference sequence). V gave up 6 bases and J gave up 0 bases; unmatched junction bases: 4. CDR3 bases: TGTGCCAGTAGGCGGGACAGTACTAACTATGGCTACACCTTC. Protein sequence: CASRRDSTNYGYTF.

This chain links TRBV3-1 (or the pseudogene TRBV3-2) with TRBJ2-7; D is uncertain. The length of the CDR3 is 12 residues. Looked up from germline, CDR1 is LGHDT and CDR2 is YNNKEL (reference sequence). V was cut by 1 base and J by 1 base, with 2 bases left in between. The CDR3 region is CASSQVSYEQYF. CDR3 coding DNA: TGTGCCAGCAGCCAAGTATCCTACGAGCAGTACTTC.

This clone was detected once. V usage is TRBV2 and J usage is TRBJ2-1; D gene unclear. Germline V gene lookup returns CDR1 SNHLY and CDR2 FYNNEI. The CDR3 loop spans 13 amino acids. Trimming removed 5 bases from V and 4 bases from J, with 9 bases in between. CDR3 loop: CASSTEEYNEQFF. The CDR3 DNA reads as TGTGCCAGCAGTACCGAGGAATACAATGAGCAGTTCTTC.

This clone was recorded at least ten times. The genes are TRBV4-2 and TRBJ2-1; TRBD1 aligns across 11 bases. The germline gives CDR1 LGHNA, CDR2 YNFKEQ. CDR3 size: 19 residues. With V trimmed by 2 bases and J by 4 bases, 13 bases remained unmatched. CDR3 sequence: CASSQKSGQGENPYNEQFF. The CDR3 bases are TGTGCCAGCAGCCAAAAATCGGGACAGGGGGAGAACCCATACAATGAGCAGTTCTTC.

The genes are TRBV13 and TRBJ2-3; 9 bases agree with TRBD2. V lost 4 bases, J lost 4 bases, and 18 bases stayed unmatched. Germline V gives CDR1 PRHDT, CDR2 FYEKMQ (reference sequence). This CDR3 comprises 19 residues. The CDR3 loop reads CASSYRTGSGRPSADTQYF. The DNA for the CDR3 is TGTGCCAGCAGCTACAGAACGGGTAGCGGGAGACCGAGCGCAGATACGCAGTATTTT.

This clone has just a few counts. The J gene is TRBJ1-1, the V gene TRBV5-1; the D gene is possibly TRBD1 (6 bases). Trimming took 4 bases from V and 5 from J, leaving 9 bases between them. Looked up from germline, CDR1 is SGHRS and CDR2 is YFSETQ. There are 12 residues in the CDR3. The CDR3 sequence is CASSMQGTEAFF. CDR3 sequence (DNA): TGCGCCAGCAGCATGCAGGGGACTGAAGCTTTCTTT.

The J gene is TRBJ1-2, the V gene TRBV2, with TRBD1 matching over 12 bases. This CDR3 spans 14 amino acids. Germline values: CDR1 SNHLY, CDR2 FYNNEI. Unmatched junction bases numbered 9, after V lost 8 bases and J lost 8 bases. CDR3 loop: CASGGQGAWEGYTF. CDR3 DNA sequence: TGTGCCAGCGGGGGACAGGGGGCATGGGAAGGCTACACCTTC.

This rearrangement joins TRBV7-9 to TRBJ1-2; D is unresolved. CDR1 is SEHNR and CDR2 is FQNEAQ in the germline V gene (reference sequence). This CDR3 comprises 11 residues. The V end was cut by 6 bases, the J end by 4 bases, with 6 bases between. This CDR3 reads CASSWSYGYTF. The CDR3 DNA reads as TGTGCCAGCAGTTGGAGCTATGGCTACACCTTC.

The chain couples TRBV27 to TRBJ1-3; no clear D gene. Trimming cost V 11 bases and J 1 base, with 18 bases left between them. The germline V gene has CDR1 MNHEY and CDR2 SMNVEV (reference sequence). The CDR3 covers 15 residues. The CDR3 is CAGDTRWFSGNTIYF. The DNA of the CDR3 is TGTGCCGGTGATACCCGGTGGTTTTCTGGAAACACCATATATTTT.

This chain joins TRBV4-1 and TRBJ1-1, with a possible D match to TRBD1 (5 bases). Germline V gives CDR1 MGHRA, CDR2 YSYEKL. V shed 4 bases and J shed 0 bases, with 12 bases lying between them. CDR3 length equals 15 residues. The CDR3 DNA reads TGCGCCAGCAGCCCCTACAAGGGGATGAACACTGAAGCTTTCTTT. Encoded protein: CASSPYKGMNTEAFF.

V is TRBV7-2 and J is TRBJ2-3, with TRBD1 matching over 7 bases. Per the germline V gene, CDR1 is SGHTA and CDR2 is FQGNSA. Trimming took 2 bases from V and 5 from J; bases not matched to a gene: 10. This CDR3 spans 16 amino acids. CDR3 in DNA: TGTGCCAGCAGCTTATACTCCGCAGGGGGAAGAGATACGCAGTATTTT. It is translated as CASSLYSAGGRDTQYF.